This entry lists 21 T cell receptor beta chains sequenced from one sample in a study of blood T cell repertoires in COVID-19. Data came from immunoSEQ multiplex PCR; TCRdb stores just in-frame clones and leaves some out. The data show under 300,000 clones, with approximately 84% seen just once and 3.4% held by the top ten. The sample was PBMCs or T cells enriched from blood (not recorded which). These receptors all stem from a man in his fifties who had recovered from COVID-19.

As DNA, the CDR3 is TGTGCCAGTAGTACCCCAGCGGGAGTCATGTTGGGCGAGCAGTACTTC. Translation: CASSTPAGVMLGEQYF. This sequence joins TRBV19 and TRBJ2-7, with 8 bases that match TRBD2. The germline gives CDR1 LNHDA, CDR2 SQIVND (reference sequence). The CDR3 totals 16 residues. V dropped 4 bases and J dropped 6; count of bases not matched to a gene: 14.

This chain uses TRBV5-1 with TRBJ2-7; no definite D call. Trimming took 0 bases from V and 7 from J, leaving 5 bases between them. This CDR3 spans 11 amino acids. Germline V CDR1 and CDR2: SGHRS, YFSETQ. CDR3 nucleotide sequence: TGCGCCAGCAGCTTGGACACAGAGCAGTACTTC. Its protein is CASSLDTEQYF.

This chain joins TRBV7-9 and TRBJ1-1, with D tentatively TRBD1 (6 bases). The CDR3 loop spans 13 amino acids. Looked up from germline, CDR1 is SEHNR and CDR2 is FQNEAQ (reference sequence). V lost 5 bases and J 7 bases, leaving 14 bases between the germline ends. CDR3 bases: TGTGCCAGCAGCACGTCAGGGGAGGGTGAAGCTTTCTTT. It translates to CASSTSGEGEAFF.

Comments on this clone: The same CDR3 is also encoded by other DNA sequences in this sample. The CDR3 DNA sequence: TGTGCCAGCAGTTTACCGGGAGGTTCCTACGAGCAGTACTTC. This translates into CASSLPGGSYEQYF. The chain joins TRBV28 to TRBJ2-7; 7 nucleotides agree with TRBD2. CDR1 MDHEN and CDR2 SYDVKM come from the germline V gene. V lost 2 bases and J lost 1; bases outside the gene matches: 2. This CDR3 region has 14 residues.

The chain recombines TRBV6-4 with TRBJ2-3; 9 bases align to TRBD2. Trimming cost V 5 bases and J 2 bases; bases outside gene matches: 8. The CDR3 sequence is 16 residues long. CDR1 is MRHNA and CDR2 is SNTAGT in the germline V gene. CDR3: CASSLGSGGLTDTQYF. In DNA, the CDR3 is TGTGCCAGCAGTCTCGGTAGCGGGGGCCTCACAGATACGCAGTATTTT.

The chain carries TRBV5-1 and TRBJ2-5, with 10 bases aligning to TRBD2. CDR3 length equals 15 residues. J lost 5 bases, V lost 6 bases, and 10 bases had no gene match. Germline values: CDR1 SGHRS, CDR2 YFSETQ. CDR3 residues: CASTTWLAGVETQYF. Written as DNA, the CDR3 is TGCGCCAGCACCACCTGGCTAGCGGGAGTGGAGACCCAGTACTTC.

The J gene is TRBJ1-4, the V gene TRBV6-5; perhaps TRBD1 as D (6 bases). V shed 4 bases and J shed 2 bases, with 14 bases lying between them. Per the germline V gene, CDR1 is MNHEY and CDR2 is SVGAGI. The CDR3 consists of 16 residues. CDR3 coding DNA: TGTGCCAGCAGTTCCACAGGGTTTTGGACTAATGAAAAACTGTTTTTT. Its protein product is CASSSTGFWTNEKLFF.

The gene calls are TRBV6-5 and TRBJ1-1; D gene unclear. Trimming shortened V by 8 bases and J by 0 bases, and 13 bases separated the two germline ends. This CDR3 region has 14 residues. Germline CDR1 and CDR2: MNHEY and SVGAGI. The CDR3 nucleotides read TGTGCCAGCCGACTGAGAGGTCTGAACACTGAAGCTTTCTTT. This sequence encodes CASRLRGLNTEAFF.

The CDR3 region is CASSGQGGYGYTF. The CDR3 DNA reads as TGTGCCAGCAGTGGACAGGGTGGCTATGGCTACACCTTC. The chain employs TRBV2 and TRBJ1-2; 7 bases match TRBD1. V gave up 4 bases and J gave up 4 bases; unmatched junction bases: 3. Germline-derived CDR1 and CDR2 are SNHLY and FYNNEI. The CDR3 is 13 residues long.

This chain links TRBV29-1 with TRBJ2-3; possibly TRBD2 for D (8 bases). V was shortened by 6 bases and J by 9 bases, with 22 bases between the two germline ends. The CDR3 covers 14 residues. Germline V gives CDR1 SQVTM, CDR2 ANQGSEA. CDR3 DNA: TGCAGCGTCCCCGGGGACAGCGGGAGTGACACGCAGTATTTT. Translation: CSVPGDSGSDTQYF.

This chain uses TRBV27 with TRBJ1-5; TRBD1 matches at 9 bases. From germline, CDR1 is MNHEY and CDR2 SMNVEV (reference sequence). The ends lost 6 bases at V and 4 bases at J; junction bases unmatched: 7. This CDR3 has 15 amino acids. The CDR3 DNA reads as TGTGCCAGCAGGCCGGACAGGGGTTTTAATCAGCCCCAGCATTTT. Protein: CASRPDRGFNQPQHF.

V gene TRBV27 combines with J gene TRBJ2-7; TRBD1 might be the D (5 bases). Germline V lookup: CDR1 MNHEY, CDR2 SMNVEV (reference sequence). With 3 bases removed from V and 3 bases from J, the gap between germline ends came to 15 bases. CDR3 length equals 15 residues. The CDR3 here is CASSLGRGRGYEQYF. CDR3 sequence (DNA): TGTGCCAGCAGTTTGGGTAGGGGCCGTGGCTACGAGCAGTACTTC.

The V gene is TRBV5-6, the J gene TRBJ2-7, with D possibly matching TRBD2 (5 bases). Germline CDR1 is SGHDT and CDR2 is YYEEEE. CDR3 length equals 15 residues. The V and J ends lost 0 bases and 0 bases respectively, with 10 bases between them. This CDR3 is CASSLGAGLSYEQYF. The CDR3 coding sequence is TGTGCCAGCAGCTTGGGGGCAGGACTCTCCTACGAGCAGTACTTC.

The chain combines TRBV27 with TRBJ2-3, with 7 bases fitting TRBD2. CDR1 and CDR2 from the germline V gene are MNHEY and SMNVEV (reference sequence). The CDR3 runs 15 residues. The trim removed 4 bases at V and 2 bases at J, leaving 6 bases unmatched. CDR3 coding DNA: TGTGCCAGCAGTTCCAAGCGGGACCTCACAGATACGCAGTATTTT. Its protein product is CASSSKRDLTDTQYF.

This clone came up once. The chain carries TRBV18 and TRBJ2-3; TRBD2 agrees at 12 bases. Germline CDR1 is KGHSH and CDR2 is LQKENI. V trimming: 6 bases; J trimming: 9 bases; junction bases outside the gene matches: 4. The CDR3 contains 13 residues. The CDR3 DNA reads TGTGCCAGCTCCCCCGGGACTAGCGGGACGCAGTATTTT. It specifies CASSPGTSGTQYF.

The CDR3 sequence: CASSLGLLAGTTDTQYF. In DNA, the CDR3 is TGTGCCAGCAGCTTAGGGCTACTAGCGGGGACCACAGATACGCAGTATTTT. The V gene is TRBV11-3, the J gene TRBJ2-3; the match to TRBD2 covers 10 bases. Germline V lookup: CDR1 SGHNT, CDR2 YENEEA. The CDR3 covers 17 residues. The V gene end was trimmed by 1 base and the J gene end by 2 bases; junction bases not matched to a gene: 6.

The chain carries TRBV5-1 and TRBJ2-7; D may be TRBD2 (5 bases). Trimming removed 4 bases from V and 6 bases from J, with 11 bases in between. The CDR3 runs to 12 residues. Looked up from germline, CDR1 is SGHRS and CDR2 is YFSETQ. The CDR3 spells CASSPTGGEQYF. The CDR3 DNA sequence: TGCGCCAGCAGCCCAACCGGAGGCGAGCAGTACTTC.

The J gene is TRBJ2-7, the V gene TRBV25-1; 9 bases match TRBD1. Losses at the gene ends were 7 bases for V and 5 bases for J; bases not matched to a gene: 12. Germline values: CDR1 MGHDK, CDR2 SYGVNS. This CDR3 comprises 15 residues. The CDR3 loop reads CASTTNRGQGHEQYF. Written as DNA, the CDR3 is TGTGCCAGCACCACGAATCGGGGACAGGGCCACGAGCAGTACTTC.

This clone was seen only once. The chain links TRBV7-9 to TRBJ2-3, with 10 bases aligning to TRBD1. This CDR3 is 17 amino acids long. Germline trimming cut 3 bases from V and 4 bases from J; bases unmatched to any gene: 10. Germline lookup yields CDR1 SEHNR and CDR2 FQNEAQ (reference sequence). Here the CDR3 DNA reads TGTGCCAGCAGCTTCACGAAGACAGGGGGCCGGCCAGATACGCAGTATTTT. This sequence encodes CASSFTKTGGRPDTQYF.

This clone was seen more than once but under ten times. The chain couples TRBV9 to TRBJ1-6; 9 nucleotides match TRBD1. V shed 2 bases and J 14 bases; nucleotides not matched to a gene: 26. This CDR3 has 20 residues. The germline CDR1 and CDR2 sequences are SGDLS and YYNGEE. The CDR3 loop is CASSVGVGQGTSSTEDALHF. The DNA of the CDR3 is TGTGCCAGCAGCGTTGGCGTGGGACAGGGTACGTCTTCCACTGAGGATGCCCTCCACTTT.

J is TRBJ2-5 and V is TRBV7-9; weak D call: TRBD2 (6 bases). The V gene's germline CDR1 is SEHNR and CDR2 FQNEAQ (reference sequence). This CDR3 is built from 18 residues. Trimming pared 3 bases from V and 1 base from J, leaving 21 bases between. The CDR3 here is CASSFSLTRPDIQETQYF. The CDR3 DNA sequence: TGTGCCAGCAGCTTTAGCCTGACTAGACCTGACATCCAAGAGACCCAGTACTTC.